These 8 T cell receptor beta chains were all obtained from the same sample, sequenced in a study of spatial heterogeneity in lung cancer. Study-wide points: For expanded intratumoral alpha and beta TCRs, counts tracked tumor mutation counts.

Described time point: sample taken at primary tumor resection. From the 5' RACE reads, TCRdb called clonotypes with MiXCR, one entry per CDR3 protein. The table shows 15,000 to 20,000 distinct CDR3 sequences, with 4.5% to 7% occurring only once. These receptors are not linked to any known antigen. The material sequenced was lung tumor tissue, taken at surgery. The receptor set was obtained from a female donor with early-stage non-small cell lung cancer.

At least ten counts were recorded for this clonotype. An end of the junction does not agree with germline; a read error may underlie this. This chain joins TRBV4-2 and TRBJ1-1; 7 nucleotides match TRBD1. The CDR3 consists of 12 residues. Germline lookup yields CDR1 LGHNA and CDR2 YNFKEQ. CDR3 protein: CASSQVSTGPRF. Written as DNA, the CDR3 is TGTGCCAGCAGCCAAGTCTCGACAGGGCCGCGCTTT.

This clonotype was counted many times. This chain joins TRBV30 and TRBJ2-1; TRBD2 matches at 10 bases. The CDR3 has 13 amino acids. V lost 6 bases and J lost 4; bases outside the gene matches: 3. Germline V gene lookup returns CDR1 GTSNPN and CDR2 SVGIG (reference sequence). As DNA, the CDR3 is TGTGCCTGCGAGCGGGAGGGATACAATGAGCAGTTCTTC. Encoded protein: CACEREGYNEQFF.

In its sample, this clonotype was seen many times. The CDR3 protein is CASSAPSQREGYEQYF. The CDR3, as DNA: TGTGCCAGCAGCGCCCCCTCCCAGCGGGAGGGTTACGAGCAGTACTTC. V gene TRBV7-2 combines with J gene TRBJ2-7; 10 nucleotides agree with TRBD2. Germline V CDR1 and CDR2: SGHTA, FQGNSA. The CDR3 runs to 16 residues. V gave up 5 bases and J gave up 4 bases; unmatched junction bases: 11.

This clonotype has a count of ten or more. The V and J genes are TRBV20-1 and TRBJ2-7, with D tentatively TRBD1 or TRBD2 (5 bases each). Germline V gene lookup returns CDR1 DFQATT and CDR2 SNEGSKA (reference sequence). Trimming stripped 5 bases from V and 4 bases from J, with 15 bases between. This CDR3 is 13 amino acids long. This chain's CDR3 is CSAPSGTAYEQYF. The CDR3 DNA sequence: TGCAGTGCTCCCTCCGGGACCGCGTACGAGCAGTACTTC.

This clonotype was seen ten or more times. V usage is TRBV25-1 and J usage is TRBJ2-5; no firm D call. From germline, CDR1 is MGHDK and CDR2 SYGVNS. The CDR3 runs to 12 residues. V lost 2 bases to trimming and J lost 4 bases, with 5 bases between them. The CDR3: CASSERGETQYF. DNA of the CDR3: TGTGCCAGCAGTGAAAGAGGAGAGACCCAGTACTTC.

This clonotype occurred many times. This chain joins TRBV28 and TRBJ2-4; 10 bases align to TRBD2. The junction had 6 bases not matched to a gene; V was cut back by 5 bases and J by 8 bases. The CDR3 length is 14 residues. CDR1 and CDR2 (germline): MDHEN, SYDVKM. CDR3 protein: CASSQTSGSYIQYF. The CDR3, as DNA: TGTGCCAGCAGTCAGACTAGCGGGTCCTACATTCAGTACTTC.

This clonotype occurred many times. This rearrangement joins TRBV7-2 to TRBJ2-5, with 8 bases matching TRBD2. V trimming: 1 base; J trimming: 5 bases; junction bases outside the gene matches: 0. The CDR3 is 13 residues long. Germline V gene sequence: CDR1 SGHTA, CDR2 FQGNSA. The CDR3, as DNA: TGTGCCAGCAGCTTAGGACTAGCGGAGACCCAGTACTTC. Translating it yields CASSLGLAETQYF.

This clonotype was seen ten or more times. The rearrangement uses TRBV20-1 and TRBJ2-7, with D unclear. The length of the CDR3 is 17 residues. Trimming pared 1 base from V and 0 bases from J, leaving 19 bases between. CDR1 is DFQATT, CDR2 SNEGSKA, per germline (reference sequence). The CDR3 region is CSARAMGGPKLSYEQYF. In DNA form, the CDR3 reads TGCAGTGCTAGAGCTATGGGTGGGCCCAAACTCTCCTACGAGCAGTACTTC.